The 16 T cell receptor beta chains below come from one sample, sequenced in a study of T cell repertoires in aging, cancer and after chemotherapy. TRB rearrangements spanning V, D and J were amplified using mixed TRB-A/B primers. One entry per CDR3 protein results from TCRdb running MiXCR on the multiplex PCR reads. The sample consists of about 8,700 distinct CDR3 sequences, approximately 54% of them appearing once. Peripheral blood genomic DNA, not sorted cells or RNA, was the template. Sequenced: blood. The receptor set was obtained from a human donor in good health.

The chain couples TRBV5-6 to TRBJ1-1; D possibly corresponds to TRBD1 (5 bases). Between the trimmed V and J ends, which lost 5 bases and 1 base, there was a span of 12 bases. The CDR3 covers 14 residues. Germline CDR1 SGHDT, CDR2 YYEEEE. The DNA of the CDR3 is TGTGCCAGCAGACCAAATACAGGGAACACTGAAGCTTTCTTT. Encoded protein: CASRPNTGNTEAFF.

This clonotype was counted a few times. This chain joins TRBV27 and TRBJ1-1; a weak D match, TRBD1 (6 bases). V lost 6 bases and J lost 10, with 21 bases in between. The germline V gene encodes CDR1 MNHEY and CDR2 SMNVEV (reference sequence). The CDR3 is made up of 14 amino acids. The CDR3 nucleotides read TGTGCCAGCAGCCCCTTGGAAACGACAGGTAGAGCTTTCTTT. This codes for CASSPLETTGRAFF.

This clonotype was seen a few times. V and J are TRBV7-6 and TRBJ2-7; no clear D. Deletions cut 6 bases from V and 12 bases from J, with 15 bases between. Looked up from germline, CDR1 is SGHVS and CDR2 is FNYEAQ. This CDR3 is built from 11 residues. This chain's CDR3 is CASSVSSKWYF. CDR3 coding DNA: TGTGCCAGCAGTGTGTCCTCTAAATGGTACTTC.

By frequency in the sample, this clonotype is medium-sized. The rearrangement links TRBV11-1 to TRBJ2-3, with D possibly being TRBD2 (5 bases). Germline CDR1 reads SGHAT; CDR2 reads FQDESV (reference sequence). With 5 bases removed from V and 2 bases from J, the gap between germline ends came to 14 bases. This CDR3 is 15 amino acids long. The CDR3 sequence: CASSPNGETTDTQYF. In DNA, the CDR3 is TGTGCCAGCAGCCCCAACGGGGAAACCACAGATACGCAGTATTTT.

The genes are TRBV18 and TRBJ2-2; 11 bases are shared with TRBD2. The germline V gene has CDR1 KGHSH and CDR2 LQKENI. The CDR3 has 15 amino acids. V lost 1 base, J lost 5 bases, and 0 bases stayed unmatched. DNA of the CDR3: TGTGCCAGCTCACCACGACTAGCGGGGACCGGGGAGCTGTTTTTT. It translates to CASSPRLAGTGELFF. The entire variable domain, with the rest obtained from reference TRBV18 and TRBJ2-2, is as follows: NAGVMQNPRHLVRRRGQEARLRCSPMKGHSHVYWYRQLPEEGLKFMVYLQKENIIDESGMPKERFSAEFPKEGPSILRIQQVVRGDSAAYFCASSPRLAGTGELFFGEGSRLTVL.

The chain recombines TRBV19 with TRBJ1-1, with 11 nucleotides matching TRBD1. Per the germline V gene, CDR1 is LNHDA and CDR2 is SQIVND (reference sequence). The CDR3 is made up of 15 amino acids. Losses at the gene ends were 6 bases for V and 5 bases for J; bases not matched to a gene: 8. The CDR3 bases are TGTGCCAGTAGCCGGGACAGGGGGAGGGGGACTGAAGCTTTCTTT. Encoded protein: CASSRDRGRGTEAFF.

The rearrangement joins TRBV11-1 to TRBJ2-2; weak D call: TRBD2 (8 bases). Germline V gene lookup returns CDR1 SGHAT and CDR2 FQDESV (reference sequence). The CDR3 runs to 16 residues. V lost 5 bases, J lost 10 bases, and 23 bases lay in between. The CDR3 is CASSPREGAISAELFF. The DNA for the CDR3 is TGTGCCAGCAGCCCTCGGGAGGGGGCGATTTCTGCGGAGCTGTTTTTT.

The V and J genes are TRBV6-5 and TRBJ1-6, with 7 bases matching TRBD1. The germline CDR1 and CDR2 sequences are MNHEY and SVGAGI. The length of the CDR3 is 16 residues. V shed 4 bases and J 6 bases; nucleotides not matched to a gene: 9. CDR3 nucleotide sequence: TGTGCCAGCAGTTTTGCCGGGACAGTATCTAATTCACCCCTCCACTTT. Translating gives CASSFAGTVSNSPLHF.

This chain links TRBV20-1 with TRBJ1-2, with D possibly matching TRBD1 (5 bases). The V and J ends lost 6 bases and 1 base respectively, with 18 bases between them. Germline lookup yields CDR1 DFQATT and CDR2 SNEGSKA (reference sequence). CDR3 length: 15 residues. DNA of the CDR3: TGCAGTGCCACAGAGAGGGGTAATTATAACTATGGCTACACCTTC. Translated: CSATERGNYNYGYTF.

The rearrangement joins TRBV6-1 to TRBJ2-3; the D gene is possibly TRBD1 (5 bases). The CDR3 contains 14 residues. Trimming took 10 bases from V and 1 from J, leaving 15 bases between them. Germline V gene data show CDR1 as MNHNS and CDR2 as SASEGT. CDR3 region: CATSRGAGTDTQYF. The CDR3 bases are TGTGCCACCTCTAGGGGCGCGGGCACAGATACGCAGTATTTT.

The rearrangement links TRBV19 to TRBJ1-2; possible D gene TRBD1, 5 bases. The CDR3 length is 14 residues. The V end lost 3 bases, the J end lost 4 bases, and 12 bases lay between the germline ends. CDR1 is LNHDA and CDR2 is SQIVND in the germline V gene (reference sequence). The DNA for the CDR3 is TGTGCCAGTAGTATTAAAGGGGCGGCCTATGGCTACACCTTC. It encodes CASSIKGAAYGYTF.

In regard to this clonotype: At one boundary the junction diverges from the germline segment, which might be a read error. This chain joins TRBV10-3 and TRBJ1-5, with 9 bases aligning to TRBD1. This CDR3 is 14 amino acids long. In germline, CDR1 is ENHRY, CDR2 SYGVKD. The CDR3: CASSLGTGFQPQHF. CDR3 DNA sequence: TGTGCCAGCAGTTTAGGGACAGGGTTTCAGCCCCAGCATTTT.

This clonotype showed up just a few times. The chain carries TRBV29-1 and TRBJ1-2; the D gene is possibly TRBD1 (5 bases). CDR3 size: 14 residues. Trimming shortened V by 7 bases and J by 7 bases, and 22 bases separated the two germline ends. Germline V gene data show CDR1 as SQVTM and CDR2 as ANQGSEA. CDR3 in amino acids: CSAATTGAEVGYTF. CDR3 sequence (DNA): TGCAGCGCTGCGACGACCGGGGCAGAAGTTGGCTACACCTTC.

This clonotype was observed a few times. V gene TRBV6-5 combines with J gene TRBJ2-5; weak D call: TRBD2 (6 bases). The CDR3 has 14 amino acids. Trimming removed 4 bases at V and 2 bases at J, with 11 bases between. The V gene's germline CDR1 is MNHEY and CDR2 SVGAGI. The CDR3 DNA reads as TGTGCCAGCAGTTGGCCGGGGGTACAAGAGACCCAGTACTTC. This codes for CASSWPGVQETQYF.

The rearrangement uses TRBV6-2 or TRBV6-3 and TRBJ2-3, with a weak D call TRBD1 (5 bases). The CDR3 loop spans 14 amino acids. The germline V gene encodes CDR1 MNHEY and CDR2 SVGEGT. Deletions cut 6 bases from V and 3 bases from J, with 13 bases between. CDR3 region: CASRTPGKTDTQYF. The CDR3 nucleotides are TGTGCCAGCAGGACGCCAGGGAAAACAGATACGCAGTATTTT.

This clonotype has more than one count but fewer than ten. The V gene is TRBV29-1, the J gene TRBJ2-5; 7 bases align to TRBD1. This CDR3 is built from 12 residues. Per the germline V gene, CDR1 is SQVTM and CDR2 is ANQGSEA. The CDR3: CRAGRGHETQYF. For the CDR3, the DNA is TGCAGGGCGGGTAGGGGGCATGAGACCCAGTACTTC.